A selection of T cell receptor beta chains follows, all from one sample in a study of OX40 agonist ivuxolimab in advanced cancers. Assay used: immunoSEQ multiplex PCR; TCRdb lists only in-frame clones, some missing. The table includes some 63,000 clones, 94% detected once. This material consisted of CD4+ or CD8+ T cells sorted from blood, taken in a trial of the OX40 agonist ivuxolimab. These receptors all come from an adult with an advanced solid tumor such as melanoma, head and neck, liver or kidney cancer. Each CDR3 is given with its conserved first and last residue.

v_call	j_call	cdr3_aa
TRBV28	TRBJ2-1	CASSFRGGNEQFF
TRBV9	TRBJ1-2	CASSIQGFYGYTF
TRBV7-7	TRBJ2-5	CASSLATPGQPGGTQYF
TRBV5-8	TRBJ1-1	CASSLGVGGALNTEAFF
TRBV11-3	TRBJ1-4	CASSLPGMEKLFF
TRBV6-5	TRBJ1-1	CASSYAGEGSTEAFF
TRBV9	TRBJ2-2	CASALRASGSRRTGELFF
TRBV7-8	TRBJ1-6	CASSLTGAGLDSPLHF
TRBV19	TRBJ1-1	CASSIGALMNTEAFF
TRBV13	TRBJ2-1	CASSLVSRGTGHEQFF
TRBV4-2	TRBJ1-5	CASSISGTEYNQPQHF
TRBV30	TRBJ2-7	CARGSGTYEQYF
TRBV4-2	TRBJ2-7	CASSVRGGPYEQYF
TRBV7-2	TRBJ2-5	CASSVPPPATQYF
TRBV2	TRBJ2-2	CASSDQGTGELFF
TRBV5-4	TRBJ2-2	CASSSGLAGQGGELFF
TRBV9	TRBJ2-3	CASTRGTGSTDTQYF
TRBV2	TRBJ1-5	CASSASHTQRNNQPQHF
TRBV5-1	TRBJ1-1	CASIFFGVGIEAFF
TRBV7-3	TRBJ1-1	CASSLTRQGRTEAFF
TRBV27	TRBJ1-2	CASSITPIPQKNGYTF
TRBV4-3	TRBJ2-1	CASSQSYRGRNNEQFF
TRBV7-3	TRBJ1-3	CASSWAGDGNTIYF
TRBV4-3	TRBJ1-5	CASSQEAGNNQPQHF
TRBV27	TRBJ2-1	CASSLTSGTHNEQFF
TRBV2	TRBJ1-5	CASNRDLGDQPQHF
TRBV4-1	TRBJ2-2	CASSQEYYGNGELFF
TRBV29-1	TRBJ2-1	CSVDVVSGYNEQFF
TRBV7-3	TRBJ2-1	CASSLPTTGNEQFF
TRBV7-9	TRBJ1-4	CASSLARGSTNEKLFF
TRBV10-2	TRBJ1-2	CASSLDRLNYGYTF
TRBV4-3	TRBJ2-3	CASSLHRLGELDTQYF
TRBV9	TRBJ2-2	CASSVAYGELFF
TRBV30	TRBJ2-1	CAWSLGFKNEQFF
TRBV2	TRBJ1-2	CASPRTDNYGYTF
TRBV6-6	TRBJ2-1	CASSPGTSGGGEQFF
TRBV25-1	TRBJ1-6	CASSEYKAGQNNSPLHF
TRBV27	TRBJ2-3	CASPNRVTDTQYF
TRBV9	TRBJ2-1	CASSLFRGEFYNEQFF
TRBV7-6	TRBJ1-1	CASSLGGTSNTEAFF
TRBV5-4	TRBJ2-7	CASSHPGAEQYF
TRBV4-2	TRBJ2-2	CASRHSGGELFF
TRBV5-6	TRBJ2-2	CASSLAGGALTGELFF
TRBV6-5	TRBJ2-7	CASSPQLAKVYEQYF
TRBV7-7	TRBJ2-1	CASSLVLASNEQFF
TRBV28	TRBJ1-5	CASSRSQGSVQPQHF
TRBV4-1	TRBJ1-1	CASSGLRGRGLAFF
TRBV7-9	TRBJ2-1	CASSLVGNYNEQFF
TRBV29-1	TRBJ2-1	CSVELGLAGEGGQFF
TRBV28	TRBJ2-7	CASDTGTGRYEQYF
TRBV6-6	TRBJ2-7	CASTYQGANLDEQYF
TRBV19	TRBJ2-7	CASSIFPLYPAKGPLEQYF